The 2 T cell receptor beta chains in this list originate from one sample, sequenced in a study of blood T cell repertoires in COVID-19. The assay was immunoSEQ multiplex PCR, and TCRdb's table has in-frame clones only and misses some. This table holds about 160,000 clones, about 87% found once. Source material: peripheral blood. These TCRs come from a man aged 80 or over with acute or convalescent COVID-19.

V and J are TRBV19 and TRBJ2-2, with D perhaps TRBD1 (5 bases). The CDR3 has 19 amino acids. Germline CDR1 LNHDA, CDR2 SQIVND (reference sequence). V was pared by 6 bases and J by 1 base, with 24 bases between. The CDR3 nucleotides are TGTGCCAGTAGGACAACTGTAGGGGTAGCAGAAGAGAACACCGGGGAGCTGTTTTTT. This codes for CASRTTVGVAEENTGELFF.

The V call is TRBV6-1, the J call TRBJ2-5, with 12 bases fitting TRBD1. Germline assignment: CDR1 MNHNS and CDR2 SASEGT. J gave up 4 bases and V 1 base, and 4 bases lay outside the gene matches. This CDR3 comprises 16 residues. This CDR3 reads CASSEVRDRGLETQYF. The CDR3 region has the DNA TGTGCCAGCAGTGAAGTACGGGACAGGGGGCTAGAGACCCAGTACTTC.